This entry describes one TCR beta chain. Germline V gene sequence: CDR1 SEHNR, CDR2 FQNEAQ (reference sequence). The CDR3 is made up of 15 amino acids. The V end lost 4 bases, the J end lost 7 bases, and 19 bases lay between the germline ends. Cohort assignment relied on participant-reported clinical history. Repertoires were generated with immunoSEQ multiplex PCR, while TCRdb's copy carries only in-frame clones and drops some. The sample includes around 200,000 clones, around 85% seen only once; the top ten take approximately 3.3%. This sample is drawn from a study of blood T cell repertoires in COVID-19. Study overall: What the recovered Cohort 3 donors had was two negative PCRs, clearance, or symptom resolution.

This chain uses TRBV7-9 with TRBJ1-2, with D perhaps matching TRBD1 (6 bases). The TCR originated in a woman between 50 and 59 years old in a cohort exposed to, infected with or recovered from COVID-19 (not recorded which). The sequencing sample was made of PBMCs or T cells enriched from blood (not recorded which). CDR3 sequence (DNA): TGTGCCAGCAGCTCTCAGATTGGGGGCGGCGGTGGCTACACCTTC. Translated: CASSSQIGGGGGYTF. Drawing the rest from reference TRBV7-9 and TRBJ1-2, the complete variable domain is DTGVSQNPRHKITKRGQNVTFRCDPISEHNRLYWYRQTLGQGPEFLTYFQNEAQLEKSRLLSDRFSAERPKGSFSTLEIQRTEQGDSAMYLCASSSQIGGGGGYTFGSGTRLTVV.